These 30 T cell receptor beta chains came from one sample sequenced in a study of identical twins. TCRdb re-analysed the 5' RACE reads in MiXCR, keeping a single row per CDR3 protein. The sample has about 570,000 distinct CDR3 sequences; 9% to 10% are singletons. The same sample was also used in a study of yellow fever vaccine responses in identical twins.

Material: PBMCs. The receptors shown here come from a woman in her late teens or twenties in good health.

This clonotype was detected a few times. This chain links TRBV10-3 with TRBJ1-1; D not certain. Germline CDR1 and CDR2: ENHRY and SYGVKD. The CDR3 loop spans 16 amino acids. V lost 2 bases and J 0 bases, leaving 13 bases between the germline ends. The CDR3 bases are TGTGCCATCAGTGAGGTCCCTACAAGGGTGAACACTGAAGCTTTCTTT. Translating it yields CAISEVPTRVNTEAFF.

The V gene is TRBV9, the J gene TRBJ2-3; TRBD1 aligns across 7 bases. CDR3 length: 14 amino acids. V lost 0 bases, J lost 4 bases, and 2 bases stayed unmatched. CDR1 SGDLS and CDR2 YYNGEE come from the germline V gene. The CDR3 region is CASSVEGAADTQYF. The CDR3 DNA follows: TGTGCCAGCAGCGTAGAGGGGGCCGCAGATACGCAGTATTTT. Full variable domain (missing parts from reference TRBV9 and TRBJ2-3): DSGVTQTPKHLITATGQRVTLRCSPRSGDLSVYWYQQSLDQGLQFLIQYYNGEERAKGNILERFSAQQFPDLHSELNLSSLELGDSALYFCASSVEGAADTQYFGPGTRLTVL.

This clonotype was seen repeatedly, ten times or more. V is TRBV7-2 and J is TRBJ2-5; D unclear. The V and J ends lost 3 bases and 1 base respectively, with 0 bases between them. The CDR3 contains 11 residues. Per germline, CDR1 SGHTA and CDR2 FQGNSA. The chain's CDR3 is CASSFQETQYF. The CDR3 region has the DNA TGTGCCAGCAGCTTCCAAGAGACCCAGTACTTC.

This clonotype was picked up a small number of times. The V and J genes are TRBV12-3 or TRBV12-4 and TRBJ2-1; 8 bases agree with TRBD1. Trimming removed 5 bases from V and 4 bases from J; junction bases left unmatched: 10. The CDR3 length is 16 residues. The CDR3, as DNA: TGTGCCAGCAGTCCCAGGACAGGGATTGGGTACAATGAGCAGTTCTTC. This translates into CASSPRTGIGYNEQFF.

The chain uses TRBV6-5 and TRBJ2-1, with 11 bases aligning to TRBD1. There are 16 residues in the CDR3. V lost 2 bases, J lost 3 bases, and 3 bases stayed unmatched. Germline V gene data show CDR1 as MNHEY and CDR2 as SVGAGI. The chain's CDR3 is CASSYPDRGLYNEQFF. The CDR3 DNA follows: TGTGCCAGCAGTTACCCGGACAGGGGGCTCTACAATGAGCAGTTCTTC.

CDR3 loop: CSAWPLGGRDPDTQYF. The CDR3 region has the DNA TGCAGTGCTTGGCCCCTGGGAGGGCGGGACCCAGATACGCAGTATTTT. This rearrangement joins TRBV20-1 to TRBJ2-3, with 7 nucleotides matching TRBD2. V trimming: 5 bases; J trimming: 4 bases; junction bases outside the gene matches: 15. Per the germline V gene, CDR1 is DFQATT and CDR2 is SNEGSKA (reference sequence). The length of the CDR3 is 16 residues.

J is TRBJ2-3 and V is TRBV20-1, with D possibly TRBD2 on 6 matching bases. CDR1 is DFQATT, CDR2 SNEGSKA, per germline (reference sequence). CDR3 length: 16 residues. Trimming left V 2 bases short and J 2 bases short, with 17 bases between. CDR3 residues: CSARSYTSSITDTQYF. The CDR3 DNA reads TGCAGTGCTAGATCATACACTAGCTCCATCACAGATACGCAGTATTTT.

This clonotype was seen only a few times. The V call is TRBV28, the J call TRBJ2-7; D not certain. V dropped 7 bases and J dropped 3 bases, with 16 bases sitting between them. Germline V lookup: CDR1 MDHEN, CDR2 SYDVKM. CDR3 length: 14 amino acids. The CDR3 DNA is TGTGCCAGCACCCCCTCGACCGGGCGCTACGAGCAGTACTTC. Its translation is CASTPSTGRYEQYF.

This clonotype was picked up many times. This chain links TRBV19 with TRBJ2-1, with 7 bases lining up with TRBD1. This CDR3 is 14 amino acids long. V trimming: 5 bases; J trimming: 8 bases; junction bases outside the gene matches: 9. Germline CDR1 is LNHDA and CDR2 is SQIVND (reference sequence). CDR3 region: CASSDRARDDEQFF. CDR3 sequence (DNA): TGTGCCAGTAGTGACAGGGCCAGGGACGATGAGCAGTTCTTC.

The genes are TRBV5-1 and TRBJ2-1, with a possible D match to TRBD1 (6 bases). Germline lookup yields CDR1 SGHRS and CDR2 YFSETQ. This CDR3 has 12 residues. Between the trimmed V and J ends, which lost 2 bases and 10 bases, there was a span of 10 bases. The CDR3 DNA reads TGCGCCAGCAGCTTCGCGAGGGGGGAGCAGTTCTTC. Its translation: CASSFARGEQFF.

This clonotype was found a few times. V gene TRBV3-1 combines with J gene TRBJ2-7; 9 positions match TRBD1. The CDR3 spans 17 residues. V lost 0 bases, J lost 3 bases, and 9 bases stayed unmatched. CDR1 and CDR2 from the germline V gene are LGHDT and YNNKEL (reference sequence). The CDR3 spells CASSQDCQGQGSYEQYF. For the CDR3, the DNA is TGTGCCAGCAGCCAAGATTGCCAGGGACAGGGAAGCTACGAGCAGTACTTC.

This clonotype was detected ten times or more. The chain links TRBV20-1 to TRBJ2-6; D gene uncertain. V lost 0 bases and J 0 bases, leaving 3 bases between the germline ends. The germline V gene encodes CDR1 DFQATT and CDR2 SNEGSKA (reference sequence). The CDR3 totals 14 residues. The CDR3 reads CSARDPSGANVLTF. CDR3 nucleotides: TGCAGTGCTAGAGATCCCTCTGGGGCCAACGTCCTGACTTTC.

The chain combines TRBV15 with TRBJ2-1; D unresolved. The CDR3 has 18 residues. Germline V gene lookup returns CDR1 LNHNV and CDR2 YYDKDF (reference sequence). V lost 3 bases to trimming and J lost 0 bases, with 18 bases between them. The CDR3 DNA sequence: TGTGCCACCAGCAGCACCCTCGCGATTCCTAGCTCCTACAATGAGCAGTTCTTC. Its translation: CATSSTLAIPSSYNEQFF.

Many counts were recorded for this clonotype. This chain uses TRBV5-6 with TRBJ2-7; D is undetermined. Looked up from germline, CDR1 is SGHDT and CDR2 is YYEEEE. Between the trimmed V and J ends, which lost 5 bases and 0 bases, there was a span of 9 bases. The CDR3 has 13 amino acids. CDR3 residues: CASRGANSYEQYF. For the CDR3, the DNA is TGTGCCAGCAGAGGAGCAAACTCCTACGAGCAGTACTTC. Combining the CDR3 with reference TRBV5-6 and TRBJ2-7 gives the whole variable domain DAGVTQSPTHLIKTRGQQVTLRCSPKSGHDTVSWYQQALGQGPQFIFQYYEEEERQRGNFPDRFSGHQFPNYSSELNVNALLLGDSALYLCASRGANSYEQYFGPGTRLTVT.

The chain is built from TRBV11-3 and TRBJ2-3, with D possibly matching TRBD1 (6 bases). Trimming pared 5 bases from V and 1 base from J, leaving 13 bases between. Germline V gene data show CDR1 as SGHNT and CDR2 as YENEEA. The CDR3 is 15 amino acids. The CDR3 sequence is CASSRDGTRTDTQYF. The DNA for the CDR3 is TGTGCCAGCAGCCGAGACGGGACACGCACAGATACGCAGTATTTT.

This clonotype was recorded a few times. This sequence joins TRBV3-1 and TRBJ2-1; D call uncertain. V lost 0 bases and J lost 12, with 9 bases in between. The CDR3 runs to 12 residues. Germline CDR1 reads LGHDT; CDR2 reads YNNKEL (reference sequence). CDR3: CASSQDSRPQFF. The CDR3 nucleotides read TGTGCCAGCAGCCAAGACAGTCGGCCGCAGTTCTTC.

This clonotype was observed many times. The CDR3 nucleotides are TGTGCCAGCAGCTTTTTCGCGGCAGCTAACTCCTACGAGCAGTACTTC. Amino acid sequence: CASSFFAAANSYEQYF. The genes are TRBV11-2 and TRBJ2-7; D is unresolved. CDR3 size: 16 residues. CDR1 SGHAT and CDR2 FQNNGV come from the germline V gene. The germline V and J ends were trimmed by 3 bases and 0 bases, with 15 bases remaining between them.

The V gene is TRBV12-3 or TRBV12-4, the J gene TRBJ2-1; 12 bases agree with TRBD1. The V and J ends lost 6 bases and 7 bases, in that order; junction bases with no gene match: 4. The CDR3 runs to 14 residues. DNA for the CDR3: TGTGCCAGCAGCCGGGACAGGGGGCGAAATGAGCAGTTCTTC. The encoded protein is CASSRDRGRNEQFF.

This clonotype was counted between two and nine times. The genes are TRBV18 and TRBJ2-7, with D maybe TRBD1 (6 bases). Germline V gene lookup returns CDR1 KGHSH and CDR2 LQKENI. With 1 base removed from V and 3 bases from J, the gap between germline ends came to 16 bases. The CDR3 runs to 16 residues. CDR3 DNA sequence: TGTGCCAGCTCACCACAGACTGGACAGTCGGGCTACGAGCAGTACTTC. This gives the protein CASSPQTGQSGYEQYF. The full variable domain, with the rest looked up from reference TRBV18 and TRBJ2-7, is NAGVMQNPRHLVRRRGQEARLRCSPMKGHSHVYWYRQLPEEGLKFMVYLQKENIIDESGMPKERFSAEFPKEGPSILRIQQVVRGDSAAYFCASSPQTGQSGYEQYFGPGTRLTVT.

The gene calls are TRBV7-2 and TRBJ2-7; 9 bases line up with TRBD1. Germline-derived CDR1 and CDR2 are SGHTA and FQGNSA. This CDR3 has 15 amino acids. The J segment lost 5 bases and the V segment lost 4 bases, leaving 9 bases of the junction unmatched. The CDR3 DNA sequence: TGTGCCAGCAGCTCCAGTCCCGGGACAGGGAACGAGCAGTACTTC. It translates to CASSSSPGTGNEQYF.

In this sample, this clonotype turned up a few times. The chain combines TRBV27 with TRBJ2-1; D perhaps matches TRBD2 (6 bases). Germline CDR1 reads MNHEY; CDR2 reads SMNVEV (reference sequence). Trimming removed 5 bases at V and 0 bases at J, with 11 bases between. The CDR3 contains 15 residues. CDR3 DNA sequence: TGTGCCAGCAGTACTAGCTTACCCTCCTACAATGAGCAGTTCTTC. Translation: CASSTSLPSYNEQFF.

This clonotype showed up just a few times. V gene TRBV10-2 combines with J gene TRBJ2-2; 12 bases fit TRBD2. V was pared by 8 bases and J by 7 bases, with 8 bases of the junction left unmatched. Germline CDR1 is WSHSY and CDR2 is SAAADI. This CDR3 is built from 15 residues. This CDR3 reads CASLGTSGSVGELFF. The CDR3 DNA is TGCGCCAGCTTAGGGACTAGCGGGTCAGTCGGGGAGCTGTTTTTT.

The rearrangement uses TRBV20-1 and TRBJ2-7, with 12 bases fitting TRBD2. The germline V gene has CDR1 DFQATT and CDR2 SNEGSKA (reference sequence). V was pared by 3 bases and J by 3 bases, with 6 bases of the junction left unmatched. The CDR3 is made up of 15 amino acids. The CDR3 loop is CSASLLAGGLYEQYF. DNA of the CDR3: TGCAGTGCTAGCCTACTAGCGGGGGGCCTCTACGAGCAGTACTTC.

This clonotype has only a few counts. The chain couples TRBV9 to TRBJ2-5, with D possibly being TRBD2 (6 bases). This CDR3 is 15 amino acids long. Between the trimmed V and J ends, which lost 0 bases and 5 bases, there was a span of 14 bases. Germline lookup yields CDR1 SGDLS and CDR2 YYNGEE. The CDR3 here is CASSVGPHGSETQYF. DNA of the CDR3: TGTGCCAGCAGCGTAGGCCCTCACGGGAGCGAGACCCAGTACTTC.

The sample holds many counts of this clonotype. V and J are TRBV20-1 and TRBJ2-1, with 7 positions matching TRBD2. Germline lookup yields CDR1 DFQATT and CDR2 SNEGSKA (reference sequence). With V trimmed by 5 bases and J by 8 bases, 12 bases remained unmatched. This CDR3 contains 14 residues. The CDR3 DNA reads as TGCAGTGCTGCGGGCGGACTAGGGGTTTATGAGCAGTTCTTC. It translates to CSAAGGLGVYEQFF.

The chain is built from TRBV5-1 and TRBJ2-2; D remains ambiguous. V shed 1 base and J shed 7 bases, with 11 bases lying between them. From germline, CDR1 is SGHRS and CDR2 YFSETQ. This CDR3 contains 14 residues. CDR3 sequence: CASSLQTGVGELFF. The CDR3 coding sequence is TGCGCCAGCAGCTTGCAAACTGGGGTCGGGGAGCTGTTTTTT.

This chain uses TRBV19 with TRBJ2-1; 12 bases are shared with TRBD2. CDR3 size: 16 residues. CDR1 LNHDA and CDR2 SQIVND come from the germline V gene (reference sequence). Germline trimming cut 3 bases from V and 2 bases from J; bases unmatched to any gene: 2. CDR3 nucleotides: TGTGCCAGTAGTATGACTAGCGGGGGCCCCTACAATGAGCAGTTCTTC. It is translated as CASSMTSGGPYNEQFF.

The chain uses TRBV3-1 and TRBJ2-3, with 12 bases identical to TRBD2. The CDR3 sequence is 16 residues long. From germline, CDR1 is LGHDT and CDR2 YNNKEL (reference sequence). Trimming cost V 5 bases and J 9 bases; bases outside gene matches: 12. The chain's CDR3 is CASSATSGGLLGTQYF. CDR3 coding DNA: TGTGCCAGCAGCGCGACTAGCGGGGGCCTCCTAGGGACGCAGTATTTT.

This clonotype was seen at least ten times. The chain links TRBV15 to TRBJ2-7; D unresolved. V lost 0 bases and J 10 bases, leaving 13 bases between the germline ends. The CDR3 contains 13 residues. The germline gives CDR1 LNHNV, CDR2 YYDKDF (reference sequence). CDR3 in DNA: TGTGCCACCAGCAGAGATCGTGCTGCAAACCAGTACTTC. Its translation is CATSRDRAANQYF.

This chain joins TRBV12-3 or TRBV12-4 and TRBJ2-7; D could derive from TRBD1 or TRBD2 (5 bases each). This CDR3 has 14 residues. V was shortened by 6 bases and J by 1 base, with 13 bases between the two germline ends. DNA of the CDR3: TGTGCCAGCAGCCCGGGACGGCTGTCCTACGAGCAGTACTTC. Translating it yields CASSPGRLSYEQYF.